This TCR beta chain was recorded in a study of T cells in Graves' hyperthyroidism and ophthalmopathy. This clonotype was found many times. The CDR3 length is 14 residues. The V and J ends lost 2 bases and 1 base respectively, with 9 bases between them. Using around 10 ml of fresh peripheral blood, PBMCs were prepared. Authors of the study amplified TCR beta CDR3 regions from RNA transcripts. HTBI primers were employed in a first-round RT-PCR of the TCR CDR3. TCRdb called the multiplex PCR reads again in MiXCR, with one record for every CDR3 protein. The sample lists about half a million distinct CDR3 sequences; roughly 16% were seen once.

This chain links TRBV12-3 or TRBV12-4 with TRBJ2-7; no reliable D call. This TCR was sampled from a woman in her twenties or thirties with Graves' ophthalmopathy. Sequencing was performed on blood. The CDR3 sequence: CASSLTAPSYEQYF. Here the CDR3 DNA reads TGTGCCAGCAGTTTAACGGCTCCTTCCTACGAGCAGTACTTC.